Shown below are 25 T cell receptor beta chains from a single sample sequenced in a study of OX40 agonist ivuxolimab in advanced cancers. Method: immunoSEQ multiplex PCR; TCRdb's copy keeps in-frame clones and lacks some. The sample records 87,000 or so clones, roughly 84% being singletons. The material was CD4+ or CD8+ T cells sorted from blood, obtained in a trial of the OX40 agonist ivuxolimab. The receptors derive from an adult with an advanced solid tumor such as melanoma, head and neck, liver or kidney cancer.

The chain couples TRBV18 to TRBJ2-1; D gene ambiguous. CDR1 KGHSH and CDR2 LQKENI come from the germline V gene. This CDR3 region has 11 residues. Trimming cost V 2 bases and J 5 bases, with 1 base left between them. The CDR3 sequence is CASSPDNEQFF. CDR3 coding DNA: TGTGCCAGCTCACCAGACAATGAGCAGTTCTTC.

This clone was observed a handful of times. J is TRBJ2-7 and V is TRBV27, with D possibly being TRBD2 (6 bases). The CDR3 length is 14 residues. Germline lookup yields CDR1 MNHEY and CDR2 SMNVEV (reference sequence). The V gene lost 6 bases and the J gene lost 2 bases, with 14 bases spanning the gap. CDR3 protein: CASSPDPGAYEQYF. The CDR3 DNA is TGTGCCAGCAGCCCAGATCCGGGAGCCTACGAGCAGTACTTC.

The DNA for the CDR3 is TGTGCCAGCAGCAGACTAGCGGGACTTACCGGGGAGCTGTTTTTT. This codes for CASSRLAGLTGELFF. The chain links TRBV27 to TRBJ1-3; 11 nucleotides line up with TRBD2. TRBJ2-2 explains the end of the DNA better; the J call may be wrong. The CDR3 has 15 amino acids. Germline V gene sequence: CDR1 MNHEY, CDR2 SMNVEV (reference sequence).

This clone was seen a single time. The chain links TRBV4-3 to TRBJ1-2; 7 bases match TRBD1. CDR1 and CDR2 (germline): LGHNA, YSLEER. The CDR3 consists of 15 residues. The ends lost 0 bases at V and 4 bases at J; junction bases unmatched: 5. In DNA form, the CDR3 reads TGCGCCAGCAGCCAAGATCATCAGGGGGTCTATGGCTACACCTTC. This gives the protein CASSQDHQGVYGYTF.

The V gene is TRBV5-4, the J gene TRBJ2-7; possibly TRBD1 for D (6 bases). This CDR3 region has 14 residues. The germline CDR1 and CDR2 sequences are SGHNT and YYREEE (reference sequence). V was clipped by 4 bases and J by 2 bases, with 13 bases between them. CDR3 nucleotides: TGTGCCAGCAGCGAAACAGGGATGGCCTACGAGCAGTACTTC. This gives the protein CASSETGMAYEQYF.

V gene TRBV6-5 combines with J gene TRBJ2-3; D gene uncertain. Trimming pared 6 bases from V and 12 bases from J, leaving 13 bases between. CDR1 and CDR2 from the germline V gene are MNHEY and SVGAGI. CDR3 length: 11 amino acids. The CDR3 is CASSSNDPQYF. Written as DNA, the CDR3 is TGTGCCAGCAGCTCCAATGACCCTCAGTATTTT.

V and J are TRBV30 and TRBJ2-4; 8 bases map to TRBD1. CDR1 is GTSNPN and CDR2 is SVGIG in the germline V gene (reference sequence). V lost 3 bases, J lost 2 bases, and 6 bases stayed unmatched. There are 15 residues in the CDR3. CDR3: CAWSGQGGTKNIQYF. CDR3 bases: TGTGCCTGGAGCGGACAGGGTGGAACCAAAAACATTCAGTACTTC. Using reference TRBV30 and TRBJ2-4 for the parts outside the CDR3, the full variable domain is SQTIHQWPATLVQPVGSPLSLECTVEGTSNPNLYWYRQAAGRGLQLLFYSVGIGQISSEVPQNLSASRPQDRQFILSSKKLLLSDSGFYLCAWSGQGGTKNIQYFGAGTRLSVL.

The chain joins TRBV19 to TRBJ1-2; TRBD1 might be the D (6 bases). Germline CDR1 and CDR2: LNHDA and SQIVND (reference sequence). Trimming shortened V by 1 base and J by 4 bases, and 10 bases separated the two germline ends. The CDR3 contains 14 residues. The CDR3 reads CASSIGGAPYGYTF. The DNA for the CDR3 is TGTGCCAGTAGTATAGGGGGGGCCCCCTATGGCTACACCTTC.

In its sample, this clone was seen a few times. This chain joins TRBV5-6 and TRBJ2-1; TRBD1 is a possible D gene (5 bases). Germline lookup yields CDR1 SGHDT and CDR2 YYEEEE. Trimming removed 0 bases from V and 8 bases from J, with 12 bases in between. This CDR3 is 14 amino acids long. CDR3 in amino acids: CASSLARDPDEQFF. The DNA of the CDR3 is TGTGCCAGCAGCTTGGCCAGGGATCCGGATGAGCAGTTCTTC.

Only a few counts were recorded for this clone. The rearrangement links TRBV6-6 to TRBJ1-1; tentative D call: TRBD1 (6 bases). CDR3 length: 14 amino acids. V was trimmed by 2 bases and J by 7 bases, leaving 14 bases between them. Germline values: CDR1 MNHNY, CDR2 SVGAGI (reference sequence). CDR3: CASSYKQGQGEAFF. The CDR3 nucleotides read TGTGCCAGCAGTTACAAGCAGGGACAAGGTGAAGCTTTCTTT.

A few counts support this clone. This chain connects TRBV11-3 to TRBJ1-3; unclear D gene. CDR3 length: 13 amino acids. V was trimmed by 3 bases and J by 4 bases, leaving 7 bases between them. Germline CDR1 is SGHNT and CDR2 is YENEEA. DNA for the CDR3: TGTGCCAGCAGCTTCAATGAGGGAAACACCATATATTTT. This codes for CASSFNEGNTIYF.

For the CDR3, the DNA is TGTGCCACCACGGGAGCATGGGAAGATACGCAGTATTTT. Amino acids: CATTGAWEDTQYF. J is TRBJ2-3 and V is TRBV19, with a possible D match to TRBD2 (6 bases). This CDR3 spans 13 amino acids. CDR1 is LNHDA, CDR2 SQIVND, per germline (reference sequence). V was clipped by 10 bases and J by 5 bases, with 16 bases between them.

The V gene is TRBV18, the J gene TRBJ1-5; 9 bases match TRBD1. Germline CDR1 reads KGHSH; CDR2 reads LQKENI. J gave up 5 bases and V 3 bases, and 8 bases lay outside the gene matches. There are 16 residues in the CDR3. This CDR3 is CASSPGTGSNDQPQHF. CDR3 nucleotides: TGTGCCAGCTCACCGGGGACAGGGTCCAATGATCAGCCCCAGCATTTT.

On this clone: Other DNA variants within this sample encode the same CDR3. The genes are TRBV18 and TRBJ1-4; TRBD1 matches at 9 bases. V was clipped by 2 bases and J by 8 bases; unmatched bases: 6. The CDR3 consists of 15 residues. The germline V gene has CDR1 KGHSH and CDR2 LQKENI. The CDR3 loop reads CASSPYRGLREKLFF. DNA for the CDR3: TGTGCCAGCTCACCATACAGGGGGCTGAGGGAAAAACTGTTTTTT.

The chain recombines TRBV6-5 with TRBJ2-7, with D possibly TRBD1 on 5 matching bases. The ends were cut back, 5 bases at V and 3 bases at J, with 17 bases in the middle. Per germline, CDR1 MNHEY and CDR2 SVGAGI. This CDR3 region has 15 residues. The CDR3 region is CASSISGAGIYEQYF. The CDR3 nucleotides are TGTGCCAGCAGTATTTCTGGGGCAGGGATCTACGAGCAGTACTTC.

CDR3: CASSQDPHRGEQFF. The CDR3 DNA follows: TGTGCCAGCAGCCAAGATCCCCACCGGGGTGAGCAGTTCTTC. The rearrangement joins TRBV5-4 to TRBJ2-1; possibly TRBD2 for D (5 bases). V was clipped by 4 bases and J by 9 bases, with 17 bases between them. The germline V gene has CDR1 SGHNT and CDR2 YYREEE (reference sequence). The CDR3 is 14 residues long.

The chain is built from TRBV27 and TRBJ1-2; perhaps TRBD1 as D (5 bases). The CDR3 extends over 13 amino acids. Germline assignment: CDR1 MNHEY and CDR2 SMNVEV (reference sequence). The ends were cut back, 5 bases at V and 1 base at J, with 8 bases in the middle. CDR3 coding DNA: TGTGCCAGCAGTCAGGGATTTAACTATGGCTACACCTTC. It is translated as CASSQGFNYGYTF.

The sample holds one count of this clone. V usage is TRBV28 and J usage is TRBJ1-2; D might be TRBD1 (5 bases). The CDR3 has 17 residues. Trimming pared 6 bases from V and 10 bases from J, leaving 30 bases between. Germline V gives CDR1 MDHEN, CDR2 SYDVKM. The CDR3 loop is CASRSGQPLGPQNFYTF. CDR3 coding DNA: TGTGCCAGCAGATCCGGACAACCCCTCGGGCCACAGAATTTCTACACCTTC.

The CDR3 nucleotides are TGCGCCAGCAGCGCTCTAGCGGGAGGGGACCCCTACAATGAGCAGTTCTTC. Translation: CASSALAGGDPYNEQFF. V is TRBV5-1 and J is TRBJ2-1; 12 bases match TRBD2. V lost 4 bases, J lost 2 bases, and 7 bases stayed unmatched. Germline V gene data show CDR1 as SGHRS and CDR2 as YFSETQ. There are 17 residues in the CDR3.

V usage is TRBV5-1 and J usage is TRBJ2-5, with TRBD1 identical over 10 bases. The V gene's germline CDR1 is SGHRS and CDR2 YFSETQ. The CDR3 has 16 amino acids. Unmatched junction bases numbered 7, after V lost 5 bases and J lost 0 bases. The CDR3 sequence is CASSRQGALYQETQYF. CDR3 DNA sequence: TGCGCCAGCAGTCGACAGGGGGCCCTCTACCAAGAGACCCAGTACTTC.

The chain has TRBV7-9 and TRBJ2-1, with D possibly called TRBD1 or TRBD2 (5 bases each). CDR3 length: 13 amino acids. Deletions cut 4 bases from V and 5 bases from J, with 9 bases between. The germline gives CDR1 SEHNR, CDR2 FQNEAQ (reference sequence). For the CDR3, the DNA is TGTGCCAGCAGCTCCCGGGGACACAATGAGCAGTTCTTC. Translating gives CASSSRGHNEQFF.

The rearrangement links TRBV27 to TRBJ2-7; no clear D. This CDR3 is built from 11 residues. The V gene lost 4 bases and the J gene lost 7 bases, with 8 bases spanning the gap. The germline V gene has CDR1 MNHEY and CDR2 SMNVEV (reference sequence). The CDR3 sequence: CASSSLREQYF. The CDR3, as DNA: TGTGCCAGCAGTTCCCTCCGGGAGCAGTACTTC.

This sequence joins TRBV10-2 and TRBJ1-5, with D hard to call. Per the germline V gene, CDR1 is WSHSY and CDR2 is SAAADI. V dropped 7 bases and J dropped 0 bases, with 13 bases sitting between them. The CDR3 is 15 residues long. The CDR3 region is CASTERADSNQPQHF. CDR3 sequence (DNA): TGCGCCAGCACCGAGCGGGCAGATAGCAATCAGCCCCAGCATTTT.

CDR3 amino acids: CASSPISGELFF. CDR3 nucleotide sequence: TGTGCCAGCTCACCAATCTCCGGGGAGCTGTTTTTT. The V call is TRBV18, the J call TRBJ2-2; no clear D. Per the germline V gene, CDR1 is KGHSH and CDR2 is LQKENI. The CDR3 is 12 residues long. The germline V and J ends were trimmed by 2 bases and 6 bases, with 4 bases remaining between them.

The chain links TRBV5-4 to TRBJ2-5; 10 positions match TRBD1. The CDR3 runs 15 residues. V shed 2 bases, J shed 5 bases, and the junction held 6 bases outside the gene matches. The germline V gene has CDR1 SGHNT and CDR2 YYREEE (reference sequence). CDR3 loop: CASSFGGQGRETQYF. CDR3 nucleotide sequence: TGTGCCAGCAGCTTTGGGGGACAGGGGAGGGAGACCCAGTACTTC.